A selection of T cell receptor beta chains follows, all from one sample in a study of read filtering for tumor transcriptome and immune sequencing. Using its own MiXCR run on the reads, TCRdb lists one record per CDR3 protein. The table has 75,000 to 95,000 distinct CDR3 sequences, 20% to 25% seen once. The sequenced material came from a population of CD138-negative cells sorted from bone marrow. The receptors originated from a donor over 35 with multiple myeloma. Both conserved end residues are part of each CDR3. D genes are given only for firm matches. Size values are once, few and many counts, or a class for expanded clones, and some rows have none.

size,J,V,D,CDR3,DNA
many,TRBJ2-7,TRBV5-1,.,CASSSVRGYEQYF,TGCGCCAGCAGCAGTGTACGGGGTTACGAGCAGTACTTC
many,TRBJ2-7,TRBV5-1,TRBD1,CASRPGTGGDEQYF,TGCGCCAGCAGGCCCGGGACAGGGGGCGACGAGCAGTACTTC
few,TRBJ2-5,TRBV6-5,.,CASSYDGAGETQYF,TGTGCCAGCAGTTACGATGGGGCTGGGGAGACCCAGTACTTC
many,TRBJ1-1,TRBV12-3/TRBV12-4,.,CASSLRGKGTEAFF,TGTGCCAGCAGTTTGAGGGGCAAGGGGACTGAAGCTTTCTTT
.,TRBJ1-5,TRBV18,TRBD1,CASSPGTGANQPQHF,TGTGCCAGCTCACCCGGGACAGGGGCCAATCAGCCCCAGCATTTT
many,TRBJ2-5,TRBV14,.,CASSRGGAWETQYF,TGTGCCAGCAGCCGAGGGGGGGCCTGGGAGACCCAGTACTTC
many,TRBJ2-5,TRBV29-1,TRBD2,CSVEKTSGGRETQYF,TGCAGCGTTGAAAAGACTAGCGGGGGCCGAGAGACCCAGTACTTC
many,TRBJ2-5,TRBV29-1,TRBD1,CSVQGRGETQYF,TGCAGCGTACAGGGGAGAGGAGAGACCCAGTACTTC
many,TRBJ2-2,TRBV5-1,.,CASSFVESLNTGELFF,TGCGCCAGCAGCTTCGTAGAAAGCCTGAACACCGGGGAGCTGTTTTTT
few,TRBJ2-2,TRBV7-8,.,CAGGERQAGTGELFF,TGTGCCGGGGGGGAGAGACAGGCGGGCACCGGGGAGCTGTTTTTT
.,TRBJ1-2,TRBV4-1,TRBD1,CASSQDPRGNLYGYTF,TGCGCCAGCAGCCAAGATCCCAGGGGGAACCTCTATGGCTACACCTTC
many,TRBJ1-2,TRBV12-3/TRBV12-4,.,CASSPSTRGYTF,TGTGCCAGCAGCCCGTCCACTCGTGGCTACACCTTC
.,TRBJ1-1,TRBV4-1,.,CASSPALGSTEAFF,TGCGCCAGCAGCCCAGCGTTAGGAAGCACTGAAGCTTTCTTT
many,TRBJ2-1,TRBV30,.,CAWSRLVGSYNEQFF,TGTGCCTGGAGTCGACTAGTTGGCTCCTACAATGAGCAGTTCTTC
many,TRBJ2-1,TRBV2,TRBD2,CASDGTSGGPTNEQFF,TGTGCCAGCGACGGGACTAGCGGGGGCCCTACCAATGAGCAGTTCTTC
.,TRBJ2-1,TRBV28,.,CASSLAEYNEQLF,TGTGCCAGCAGTTTAGCAGAATATAATGAGCAGCTCTTC
.,TRBJ2-6,TRBV7-8,.,CASSLGGVNSGANVLTF,TGTGCCAGCAGCTTAGGTGGGGTTAACTCTGGGGCCAACGTCCTGACTTTC
.,TRBJ1-5,TRBV5-1,TRBD1,CASSLDGTGYQPQHF,TGCGCCAGCAGCTTGGACGGGACAGGGTACCAGCCCCAGCATTTT
many,TRBJ2-5,TRBV5-1,TRBD2,CASSFLTSGREETQYF,TGCGCCAGCAGCTTCCTGACTAGCGGGCGGGAAGAGACCCAGTACTTC
few,TRBJ2-7,TRBV6-6,TRBD1,CASGETGSYEQYF,TGTGCCAGCGGCGAGACAGGGTCCTACGAGCAGTACTTC
.,TRBJ1-2,TRBV24-1,.,CATSDSTVSNYGYTF,TGTGCCACCAGTGATTCGACAGTTTCTAACTATGGCTACACCTTC
many,TRBJ2-6,TRBV7-9,.,CASSPWGSNSGANVLTF,TGTGCCAGCAGCCCTTGGGGCAGCAACTCTGGGGCCAACGTCCTGACTTTC
many,TRBJ1-1,TRBV5-1,.,CASSLMRGINTEAFF,TGCGCCAGCAGCTTGATGCGCGGGATTAACACTGAAGCTTTCTTT
many,TRBJ2-3,TRBV12-3/TRBV12-4,.,CASSHPGDTQYF,TGTGCCAGCAGTCATCCAGGGGATACGCAGTATTTT
few,TRBJ2-5,TRBV20-1,.,CSASVGGNQETQYF,TGCAGTGCTAGTGTGGGTGGAAACCAAGAGACCCAGTACTTC
few,TRBJ2-3,TRBV28,.,CASSLSMAVGNTDTQYF,TGTGCCAGCAGTTTATCCATGGCGGTCGGGAACACAGATACGCAGTATTTT
.,TRBJ1-4,TRBV24-1,.,CATSVPPQTGAEKLFF,TGTGCCACCAGTGTCCCCCCCCAAACCGGGGCCGAAAAACTGTTTTTT
many,TRBJ1-1,TRBV5-1,.,CASSFLDPNTEAFF,TGCGCCAGCAGCTTCTTAGATCCTAACACTGAAGCTTTCTTT
.,TRBJ1-5,TRBV12-3/TRBV12-4,TRBD1,CASSLRDRAQPQHF,TGTGCCAGCAGCTTACGGGACAGGGCCCAGCCCCAGCATTTT
.,TRBJ1-5,TRBV5-1,.,CASSLAGLSNQPQHF,TGCGCCAGCAGCTTGGCCGGCCTTAGCAATCAGCCCCAGCATTTT
few,TRBJ1-1,TRBV28,.,CASSLFPPNEAFF,TGTGCCAGCAGTTTATTTCCCCCGAATGAAGCTTTCTTT
few,TRBJ2-3,TRBV6-4,.,CASSSNGGTDTQYF,TGTGCCAGCAGTTCCAACGGGGGCACAGATACGCAGTATTTT
many,TRBJ2-3,TRBV5-1,.,CASSLGQLTDTQYF,TGCGCCAGCAGCTTAGGACAGCTCACAGATACGCAGTATTTT
many,TRBJ2-7,TRBV20-1,.,CSARDTSSYEQYF,TGCAGTGCTAGAGACACTAGCAGTTACGAGCAGTACTTC
.,TRBJ2-2,TRBV5-1,.,CDSSSLPGSTGELFF,TGCGACAGCAGTAGTCTGCCGGGGAGCACCGGGGAGCTGTTTTTT
many,TRBJ2-2,TRBV2,.,CASSGAVAGELFF,TGTGCCAGCAGTGGGGCTGTGGCCGGGGAGCTGTTTTTT
few,TRBJ1-2,TRBV5-1,.,CASSLEDGARYGYTF,TGCGCCAGCAGCTTGGAAGACGGCGCACGCTATGGCTACACCTTC
.,TRBJ1-1,TRBV7-3,.,CATHTEAFF,TGTGCCACCCACACTGAAGCTTTCTTT
many,TRBJ1-1,TRBV3-1,.,CASSQGPLEAFF,TGTGCCAGCAGCCAGGGGCCGTTGGAAGCTTTCTTT
many,TRBJ2-3,TRBV20-1,.,CSARPGGTDTQYF,TGCAGTGCTAGGCCAGGGGGCACAGATACGCAGTATTTT
many,TRBJ2-7,TRBV10-2,.,CASSEPGHEQYF,TGCGCCAGCAGTGAGCCAGGTCACGAGCAGTACTTC
many,TRBJ2-7,TRBV27,.,CASSPGGDYEQYF,TGTGCCAGCAGCCCAGGGGGGGATTACGAGCAGTACTTC
many,TRBJ2-3,TRBV20-1,.,CSAPGGTQYF,TGCAGTGCCCCCGGGGGTACGCAGTATTTT
many,TRBJ2-7,TRBV5-1,TRBD1,CAEGTGIHEQYF,TGCGCAGAGGGGACAGGGATCCACGAGCAGTACTTC
.,TRBJ2-7,TRBV28,TRBD2,CASRSSGGAYEQYF,TGTGCCAGCAGATCTAGCGGGGGGGCCTACGAGCAGTACTTC
many,TRBJ2-3,TRBV12-3/TRBV12-4,.,CASSLGRVSTDTQYF,TGTGCCAGCAGTTTAGGAAGGGTCAGTACAGATACGCAGTATTTT
.,TRBJ1-1,TRBV6-5,.,CASSTYRGDTEAFF,TGTGCCAGCAGTACCTATCGGGGCGACACTGAAGCTTTCTTT
many,TRBJ2-4,TRBV18,TRBD1,CASSPPGTASLAKNIQYF,TGTGCCAGCTCACCACCAGGGACAGCGAGCTTAGCCAAAAACATTCAGTACTTC
few,TRBJ1-2,TRBV4-1,.,CASSHHGRKDGYTF,TGCGCCAGCAGCCATCATGGGAGAAAAGATGGCTACACCTTC
many,TRBJ1-1,TRBV20-1,TRBD1,CSASPDRGQAFF,TGCAGTGCTTCCCCAGACAGGGGGCAAGCTTTCTTT